The next 30 T cell receptor beta chains were all read from a single sample in a study of cytomegalovirus exposure and HLA in healthy donors (dated by TCRdb to about 2017). To prepare the library, the immunoSEQ multiplex PCR assay was applied. For the multiplex PCR, a mixture combining 60 forward primers for TCR Vbeta segments and 13 reverse primers for TCR Jbeta segments was used. The immuneACCESS repertoire file appears here via TCRdb, limited to in-frame rearrangements. These files lack a portion of the clones; in checked studies, under half of the deficit traces to unresolved V genes, and the cause of the others is not known. In all, the sample holds around 190,000 clones, and roughly 80% of those were seen once. 3% to 3.5% of the sample goes to the ten largest clones. Sequencing used PBMCs. These TCRs come from a woman aged 25 to 39 in good health and CMV-seropositive.

The chain recombines TRBV27 with TRBJ2-7, with D maybe TRBD1 (6 bases). Between the trimmed V and J ends, which lost 4 bases and 6 bases, there was a span of 16 bases. The CDR3 consists of 14 residues. The germline V gene encodes CDR1 MNHEY and CDR2 SMNVEV (reference sequence). CDR3 sequence (DNA): TGTGCCAGCAGTTCGTCGGGACACCTCTCCGAGCAGTACTTC. Protein: CASSSSGHLSEQYF.

The chain links TRBV5-1 to TRBJ2-7; 11 nucleotides agree with TRBD1. The V segment lost 4 bases and the J segment 3 bases; nucleotides outside the gene matches: 18. The CDR3 consists of 19 residues. The germline V gene encodes CDR1 SGHRS and CDR2 YFSETQ. Written as DNA, the CDR3 is TGCGCCAGCAGCGCGCGACGCCCATCCGGGACAGGGGGAAACTACGAGCAGTACTTC. Amino acid sequence: CASSARRPSGTGGNYEQYF.

This clone was counted only a few times. The chain is built from TRBV18 and TRBJ2-3, with TRBD2 matching 7 bases. Trimming cost V 3 bases and J 8 bases; bases outside gene matches: 11. CDR3 length equals 15 residues. Germline CDR1 and CDR2: KGHSH and LQKENI. In DNA, the CDR3 is TGTGCCAGCTCACCGGGACTACCCCAAAAGGGTACGCAGTATTTT. It specifies CASSPGLPQKGTQYF.

V is TRBV5-6 and J is TRBJ2-7; 12 bases line up with TRBD1. From germline, CDR1 is SGHDT and CDR2 YYEEEE. The CDR3 length is 16 residues. After removal of 2 bases from V and 6 bases from J, the junction contained 9 bases not matched to a gene. CDR3 DNA: TGTGCCAGCAGCTTTAAAAGTGGGACAGGGGGCATCGAGCAGTACTTC. Amino acid sequence: CASSFKSGTGGIEQYF. Together with reference TRBV5-6 and TRBJ2-7, the CDR3 gives the full variable domain: DAGVTQSPTHLIKTRGQQVTLRCSPKSGHDTVSWYQQALGQGPQFIFQYYEEEERQRGNFPDRFSGHQFPNYSSELNVNALLLGDSALYLCASSFKSGTGGIEQYFGPGTRLTVT.

This chain joins TRBV5-4 and TRBJ1-3; 9 bases are shared with TRBD1. Per germline, CDR1 SGHNT and CDR2 YYREEE (reference sequence). This CDR3 region has 15 residues. Trimming cost V 4 bases and J 4 bases; bases outside gene matches: 6. CDR3 sequence: CASSIGQGSGNTIYF. For the CDR3, the DNA is TGTGCCAGCAGCATAGGACAGGGGTCAGGAAACACCATATATTTT. Combining the CDR3 with reference TRBV5-4 and TRBJ1-3 gives the whole variable domain ETGVTQSPTHLIKTRGQQVTLRCSSQSGHNTVSWYQQALGQGPQFIFQYYREEENGRGNFPPRFSGLQFPNYSSELNVNALELDDSALYLCASSIGQGSGNTIYFGEGSWLTVV.

The J gene is TRBJ2-2, the V gene TRBV27; 8 positions match TRBD1. V dropped 6 bases and J dropped 4; count of bases not matched to a gene: 10. The germline gives CDR1 MNHEY, CDR2 SMNVEV (reference sequence). This CDR3 comprises 16 residues. As DNA, the CDR3 is TGTGCCAGCAGCTTCAAAACAGGGGGAGTCACCGGGGAGCTGTTTTTT. The encoded protein is CASSFKTGGVTGELFF.

This sequence joins TRBV10-3 and TRBJ2-7, with D unclear. Germline CDR1 and CDR2: ENHRY and SYGVKD. The CDR3 consists of 12 residues. Trimming left V 3 bases short and J 1 base short, with 4 bases between. CDR3 in DNA: TGTGCCATCAGTGACGGGTCCTACGAGCAGTACTTC. This sequence encodes CAISDGSYEQYF.

The chain combines TRBV21-1 with TRBJ1-3. TRBV21-1 is marked as a pseudogene. The CDR3 extends over 15 amino acids. CDR3 loop: CASSKGLASGNTIYF. The CDR3, as DNA: TGTGCCAGCAGCAAGGGACTGGCCTCTGGAAACACCATATATTTT.

The V and J genes are TRBV29-1 and TRBJ2-1, with 8 bases fitting TRBD2. The germline CDR1 and CDR2 sequences are SQVTM and ANQGSEA. The CDR3 runs 12 residues. The chain's CDR3 is CTASGLYNEQFF. CDR3 in DNA: TGCACTGCTAGCGGGCTCTACAATGAGCAGTTCTTC.

The chain has TRBV7-6 and TRBJ2-7, with a weak D call TRBD2 (6 bases). The CDR3 is made up of 19 amino acids. The germline gives CDR1 SGHVS, CDR2 FNYEAQ. V lost 4 bases to trimming and J lost 2 bases, with 27 bases between them. CDR3 nucleotides: TGTGCCAGCAGCTCCTCGGTAGGGGCAACCGGGAGAGGCGCCTACGAGCAGTACTTC. This translates into CASSSSVGATGRGAYEQYF.

This clone was seen only a few times. The CDR3 here is CASSDRGFSYNEQFF. The DNA for the CDR3 is TGTGCCAGCAGTGACAGGGGGTTCTCCTACAATGAGCAGTTCTTC. The genes are TRBV28 and TRBJ2-1; 9 nucleotides match TRBD1. This CDR3 contains 15 residues. Germline V gene data show CDR1 as MDHEN and CDR2 as SYDVKM. The trim removed 5 bases at V and 0 bases at J, leaving 2 bases unmatched.

This chain joins TRBV6-5 and TRBJ1-2, with TRBD1 identical over 8 bases. V was clipped by 3 bases and J by 7 bases; unmatched bases: 4. This CDR3 comprises 13 residues. Germline CDR1 and CDR2: MNHEY and SVGAGI. The CDR3 DNA reads as TGTGCCAGCAGTTATGGACAGGGTCCTGGCTACACCTTC. Translation gives CASSYGQGPGYTF.

The chain uses TRBV11-1 and TRBJ2-5; 7 bases fit TRBD1. J gave up 10 bases and V 2 bases, and 7 bases lay outside the gene matches. The CDR3 has 13 residues. The germline gives CDR1 SGHAT, CDR2 FQDESV (reference sequence). This CDR3 is CASSLLHRGDQYF. In DNA, the CDR3 is TGTGCCAGCAGCTTACTTCACAGGGGCGACCAGTACTTC. The full variable domain, with the rest looked up from reference TRBV11-1 and TRBJ2-5, is EAEVAQSPRYKITEKSQAVAFWCDPISGHATLYWYRQILGQGPELLVQFQDESVVDDSQLPKDRFSAERLKGVDSTLKIQPAELGDSAMYLCASSLLHRGDQYFGPGTRLLVL.

The chain links TRBV14 to TRBJ2-5, with 7 bases fitting TRBD2. The J call is uncertain, as TRBJ2-7 better fits the DNA end. This CDR3 comprises 14 residues. Germline V gene sequence: CDR1 SGHDN, CDR2 FVKESK. The chain's CDR3 is CASSQGPGGYEQYF. For the CDR3, the DNA is TGTGCCAGCAGCCAAGGTCCCGGGGGGTACGAGCAGTACTTC.

The chain uses TRBV7-9 and TRBJ2-1; a weak D match, TRBD2 (6 bases). This CDR3 region has 15 residues. Germline values: CDR1 SEHNR, CDR2 FQNEAQ (reference sequence). The V end was cut by 2 bases, the J end by 7 bases, with 15 bases between. CDR3 region: CASSLMTGVWNEQFF. DNA of the CDR3: TGTGCCAGCAGCTTAATGACGGGAGTCTGGAATGAGCAGTTCTTC.

The J gene is TRBJ2-7, the V gene TRBV2; 8 bases map to TRBD2. The CDR3 extends over 16 amino acids. V shed 9 bases and J 2 bases; nucleotides not matched to a gene: 15. Germline loops: CDR1 SNHLY, CDR2 FYNNEI. CDR3 loop: CASSGNRARSAYEQYF. As DNA, the CDR3 is TGTGCCAGTAGCGGGAACCGGGCTCGGTCGGCCTACGAGCAGTACTTC.

The chain has TRBV7-6 and TRBJ1-5; possibly TRBD1 for D (5 bases). The CDR3 runs to 16 residues. Trimming removed 5 bases at V and 2 bases at J, with 16 bases between. Germline CDR1 is SGHVS and CDR2 is FNYEAQ. The CDR3, as DNA: TGTGCCAGCAGCCTACAACACGGGGGGGGCAATCAGCCCCAGCATTTT. It is translated as CASSLQHGGGNQPQHF.

This clone was detected only a few times. The V and J genes are TRBV7-9 and TRBJ1-1; D gene uncertain. This CDR3 spans 16 amino acids. Per the germline V gene, CDR1 is SEHNR and CDR2 is FQNEAQ (reference sequence). V was clipped by 1 base and J by 0 bases, with 12 bases between them. This CDR3 is CASSLGEVNMNTEAFF. CDR3 DNA sequence: TGTGCCAGCAGCTTAGGGGAGGTTAATATGAACACTGAAGCTTTCTTT.

This rearrangement joins TRBV6-1 to TRBJ1-5; no definite D call. From germline, CDR1 is MNHNS and CDR2 SASEGT. CDR3 length: 15 amino acids. V shed 3 bases and J shed 5 bases, with 14 bases lying between them. The CDR3 loop reads CASSDSRGGHQPQHF. DNA of the CDR3: TGTGCCAGCAGTGATTCTCGGGGAGGCCATCAGCCCCAGCATTTT.

The rearrangement joins TRBV7-9 to TRBJ2-1, with D unresolved. From germline, CDR1 is SEHNR and CDR2 FQNEAQ (reference sequence). The CDR3 spans 15 residues. The ends were cut back, 7 bases at V and 0 bases at J, with 13 bases in the middle. The CDR3 loop is CASTSTMGSYNEQFF. CDR3 nucleotides: TGTGCCAGCACCTCGACAATGGGCTCCTACAATGAGCAGTTCTTC. The complete variable domain, with remaining parts taken from reference TRBV7-9 and TRBJ2-1, reads DTGVSQNPRHKITKRGQNVTFRCDPISEHNRLYWYRQTLGQGPEFLTYFQNEAQLEKSRLLSDRFSAERPKGSFSTLEIQRTEQGDSAMYLCASTSTMGSYNEQFFGPGTRLTVL.

The V and J genes are TRBV2 and TRBJ1-3; D perhaps matches TRBD1 (6 bases). CDR1 SNHLY and CDR2 FYNNEI come from the germline V gene. This CDR3 spans 15 amino acids. V was pared by 4 bases and J by 0 bases, with 10 bases between. CDR3 amino acids: CASSGTDSSGNTIYF. CDR3 sequence (DNA): TGTGCCAGCAGTGGGACAGACTCCTCTGGAAACACCATATATTTT.

The rearrangement links TRBV9 to TRBJ1-1; possible D gene TRBD1, 5 bases. V gave up 4 bases and J gave up 10 bases, with 17 bases separating them. The CDR3 length is 13 residues. Looked up from germline, CDR1 is SGDLS and CDR2 is YYNGEE. In DNA form, the CDR3 reads TGTGCCAGCAGCCCACTTTCGGGGGGAGTAGCTTTCTTT. Residues: CASSPLSGGVAFF.

The chain is built from TRBV7-9 and TRBJ2-1; D is possibly TRBD1 (6 bases). Per germline, CDR1 SEHNR and CDR2 FQNEAQ (reference sequence). CDR3 size: 14 residues. V lost 3 bases and J lost 3, with 9 bases in between. CDR3 in DNA: TGTGCCAGCAGCTTCCCAGGGGACTACAATGAGCAGTTCTTC. Amino acid sequence: CASSFPGDYNEQFF.

The chain joins TRBV12-1 to TRBJ2-5; the table names TRBD1, a call not compared with the DNA. The J call is in doubt because the DNA end fits TRBJ2-7 better. TRBV12-1 is a documented pseudogene. The CDR3 runs to 16 residues. The CDR3 nucleotides read TGTGCCAGCAGCCTGGGATACAGGGAAGTCTGGTGCGAGCAGTACTTC. Translating it yields CASSLGYREVWCEQYF.

The gene calls are TRBV5-1 and TRBJ1-2, with a weak D call TRBD1 (5 bases). The CDR3 has 14 amino acids. Per the germline V gene, CDR1 is SGHRS and CDR2 is YFSETQ. Trimming cost V 4 bases and J 8 bases, with 18 bases left between them. CDR3 sequence: CASSRGGDRGGYTF. The CDR3 DNA reads TGCGCCAGCAGCCGCGGAGGGGACCGGGGAGGCTACACCTTC. The full variable domain, completed using reference TRBV5-1 and TRBJ1-2, is KAGVTQTPRYLIKTRGQQVTLSCSPISGHRSVSWYQQTPGQGLQFLFEYFSETQRNKGNFPGRFSGRQFSNSRSEMNVSTLELGDSALYLCASSRGGDRGGYTFGSGTRLTVV.

The chain carries TRBV7-2 and TRBJ1-1, with TRBD1 identical over 8 bases. The CDR3 spans 17 residues. The J segment lost 5 bases and the V segment lost 2 bases, leaving 13 bases of the junction unmatched. Looked up from germline, CDR1 is SGHTA and CDR2 is FQGNSA. CDR3 protein: CASSLLRAGGLGTEAFF. CDR3 coding DNA: TGTGCCAGCAGCTTATTGCGGGCAGGGGGCTTGGGGACTGAAGCTTTCTTT.

J is TRBJ2-2 and V is TRBV28, with a weak D call TRBD2 (5 bases). Deletions cut 6 bases from V and 5 bases from J, with 10 bases between. The CDR3 runs to 13 residues. Germline V lookup: CDR1 MDHEN, CDR2 SYDVKM. The CDR3 sequence: CASRTGGTGELFF. The CDR3 coding sequence is TGTGCCAGCAGAACCGGAGGAACCGGGGAGCTGTTTTTT.

J is TRBJ2-7 and V is TRBV5-4, with D perhaps matching TRBD1 (6 bases). Germline V CDR1 and CDR2: SGHNT, YYREEE (reference sequence). The length of the CDR3 is 15 residues. The ends were cut back, 3 bases at V and 7 bases at J, with 20 bases in the middle. CDR3 bases: TGTGCCAGCAGCTCGGGGACAATCTCGCTGGGGGAGCAGTACTTC. It codes for CASSSGTISLGEQYF.

This chain joins TRBV27 and TRBJ2-1; D is possibly TRBD2 (5 bases). CDR1 and CDR2 (germline): MNHEY, SMNVEV (reference sequence). The germline V and J ends were trimmed by 3 bases and 6 bases, with 12 bases remaining between them. The CDR3 totals 14 residues. In DNA form, the CDR3 reads TGTGCCAGCAGTTTTGGCGGGCTAGGCAATGAGCAGTTCTTC. Its translation: CASSFGGLGNEQFF.

In this sample, this clone turned up a few times. The CDR3 protein is CASSLSGGGGGTYEQYF. The CDR3 DNA reads TGTGCCAGCAGCTTATCTGGGGGAGGGGGAGGAACCTACGAGCAGTACTTC. The chain links TRBV7-2 to TRBJ2-7, with D tentatively TRBD2 (7 bases). V lost 2 bases and J lost 2, with 19 bases in between. CDR1 is SGHTA and CDR2 is FQGNSA in the germline V gene. The CDR3 length is 17 residues.